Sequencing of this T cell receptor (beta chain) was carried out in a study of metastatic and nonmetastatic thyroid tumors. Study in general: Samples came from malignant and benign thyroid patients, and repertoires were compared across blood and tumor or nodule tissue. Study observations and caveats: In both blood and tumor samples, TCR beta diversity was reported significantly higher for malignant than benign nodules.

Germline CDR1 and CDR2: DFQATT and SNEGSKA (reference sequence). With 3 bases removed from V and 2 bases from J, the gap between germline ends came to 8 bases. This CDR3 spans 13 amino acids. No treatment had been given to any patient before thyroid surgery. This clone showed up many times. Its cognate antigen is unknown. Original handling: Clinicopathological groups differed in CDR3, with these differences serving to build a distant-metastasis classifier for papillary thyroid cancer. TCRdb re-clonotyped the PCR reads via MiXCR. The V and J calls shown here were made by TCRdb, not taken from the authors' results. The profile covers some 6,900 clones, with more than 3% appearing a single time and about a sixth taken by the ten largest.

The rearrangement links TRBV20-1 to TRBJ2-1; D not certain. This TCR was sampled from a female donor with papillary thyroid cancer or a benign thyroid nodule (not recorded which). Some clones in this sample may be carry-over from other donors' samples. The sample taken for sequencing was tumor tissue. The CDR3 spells CSASPYTYNEQFF. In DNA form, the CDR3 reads TGCAGTGCTAGCCCTTATACCTACAATGAGCAGTTCTTC.